This T cell receptor beta chain appears in the sequencing data of a study of blood T cell repertoires in COVID-19. Across the study: Samples representing acute and convalescent COVID-19 were sourced from the United States, Italy and Spain. T cells, B-cell-depleted T cells, or PBMCs provided the cDNA or gDNA that served as material.

Authors' analysis steps: It was from reference gene primer amplification that nucleated cell counts were estimated. Sequenced by immunoSEQ multiplex PCR; TCRdb stores in-frame clones only, minus some. That table is the source of V, J and clone size, and D and trimming were worked out from the DNA. The table has under 350,000 clones, around 88% seen once. V lost 4 bases and J lost 0, with 10 bases in between. This CDR3 is 16 amino acids long. The germline CDR1 and CDR2 sequences are PRHDT and FYEKMQ (reference sequence). The sequenced material came from peripheral blood. The sequence was obtained from a man between 40 and 49 years old with acute or convalescent COVID-19. The V gene is TRBV13, the J gene TRBJ2-6; D ambiguous. CDR3 nucleotides: TGTGCCAGCAGCTCTTCCTCCCGCTCTGGGGCCAACGTCCTGACTTTC. Translated, it gives CASSSSSRSGANVLTF.